The 29 T cell receptor beta chains in this list originate from one sample, sequenced in a study of shared clonotypes between healthy human individuals. Assay: immunoSEQ multiplex PCR; the TCRdb copy retains only in-frame clones and omits some. The sample holds over 850,000 clones, 75% to 80% seen once. The source material was memory CD4+ T cells from PBMCs. Subset here: CD45RA-negative fraction. These TCRs come from a young man in good health. Some clones in this sample may be carry-over from other donors' samples.

This clone occurred once. CDR3 DNA sequence: TGTGCCTACCCCGGCTCTAGCGGCAACCAAGAGACCCAGTACTTC. The encoded protein is CAYPGSSGNQETQYF. J is TRBJ2-5 and V is TRBV21-1; TRBD2 is taken as the D call from the table, unchecked against the DNA. TRBV21-1 is described as a pseudogene. This CDR3 contains 15 residues.

The gene calls are TRBV5-1 and TRBJ2-1; D gene unclear. The CDR3 has 14 residues. Trimming removed 0 bases at V and 4 bases at J, with 8 bases between. CDR1 SGHRS and CDR2 YFSETQ come from the germline V gene. This chain's CDR3 is CASSLEGIYNEQFF. CDR3 bases: TGCGCCAGCAGCTTGGAGGGAATTTACAATGAGCAGTTCTTC.

This chain joins TRBV5-1 and TRBJ2-2, with a weak D call TRBD2 (5 bases). The V gene's germline CDR1 is SGHRS and CDR2 YFSETQ. This CDR3 spans 16 amino acids. Trimming removed 0 bases at V and 6 bases at J, with 15 bases between. CDR3 DNA: TGCGCCAGCAGCTTGGGAACTAGTGGCCTTCCCGGGGAGCTGTTTTTT. Protein: CASSLGTSGLPGELFF.

This sequence joins TRBV6-5 and TRBJ2-3, with 8 bases matching TRBD2. The CDR3 runs to 13 residues. Germline V lookup: CDR1 MNHEY, CDR2 SVGAGI. V was pared by 9 bases and J by 3 bases, with 5 bases of the junction left unmatched. Written as DNA, the CDR3 is TGTGCCAGTGGCGTAGCGGGGACAGATACGCAGTATTTT. Translation gives CASGVAGTDTQYF.

The rearrangement links TRBV19 to TRBJ2-2, with 12 bases matching TRBD2. The CDR3 length is 16 residues. V trimming: 8 bases; J trimming: 5 bases; junction bases outside the gene matches: 9. CDR1 and CDR2 from the germline V gene are LNHDA and SQIVND (reference sequence). The CDR3 sequence is CASSLAGGPRTGELFF. The CDR3 DNA is TGTGCCAGTTCCCTAGCGGGAGGGCCTCGTACCGGGGAGCTGTTTTTT.

Here the CDR3 DNA reads TGTGCCAGCAGCTTGGCCGTCATCGCGGCCTACGAGCAGTACTTC. Amino acids: CASSLAVIAAYEQYF. V gene TRBV5-6 combines with J gene TRBJ2-7; D call uncertain. This CDR3 has 15 residues. V was shortened by 0 bases and J by 2 bases, with 12 bases between the two germline ends. The V gene's germline CDR1 is SGHDT and CDR2 YYEEEE.

The chain carries TRBV6-1 and TRBJ1-3; the D is unclear. V was shortened by 6 bases and J by 0 bases, with 12 bases between the two germline ends. CDR1 is MNHNS and CDR2 is SASEGT in the germline V gene. The CDR3 runs to 15 residues. CDR3 amino acids: CASRKTATSGNTIYF. CDR3 in DNA: TGTGCCAGCAGAAAGACGGCCACCTCTGGAAACACCATATATTTT.

Concerning this clone itself: Within the sample, other DNA sequences also encode this same CDR3. The chain uses TRBV30 and TRBJ1-3; no clear D. CDR3 length: 13 residues. Trimming took off 3 bases at V and 0 bases at J, with 6 bases between the two ends. Germline CDR1 GTSNPN, CDR2 SVGIG (reference sequence). The CDR3 DNA is TGTGCCTGGAGCCTCCTCTCTGGAAACACCATATATTTT. It yields the protein CAWSLLSGNTIYF.

The CDR3 sequence: CASSESQGNTIYF. DNA of the CDR3: TGTGCCAGCAGTGAATCTCAGGGAAACACCATATATTTT. The V call is TRBV6-1, the J call TRBJ1-3, with unresolved D. Trimming left V 2 bases short and J 4 bases short, with 6 bases between. Looked up from germline, CDR1 is MNHNS and CDR2 is SASEGT. The CDR3 totals 13 residues.

The V and J genes are TRBV5-6 and TRBJ1-1; possibly TRBD1 for D (5 bases). CDR1 is SGHDT, CDR2 YYEEEE, per germline. Trimming pared 0 bases from V and 7 bases from J, leaving 13 bases between. CDR3 length equals 14 residues. For the CDR3, the DNA is TGTGCCAGCAGCTTGGAGCGGGGCTGGAGTGAAGCTTTCTTT. Protein product: CASSLERGWSEAFF.

This chain uses TRBV5-5 with TRBJ1-5; no definite D call. The V end was cut by 4 bases, the J end by 1 base, with 9 bases between. In germline, CDR1 is SGHKS, CDR2 YYEKEE (reference sequence). The CDR3 is 14 amino acids. The CDR3 loop is CASSRDTSNQPQHF. In DNA form, the CDR3 reads TGTGCCAGCAGCCGAGACACAAGCAATCAGCCCCAGCATTTT.

V is TRBV28 and J is TRBJ2-1; D tentatively reads TRBD1 or TRBD2 (5 bases each). Germline CDR1 is MDHEN and CDR2 is SYDVKM. CDR3 length: 15 residues. V shed 3 bases and J shed 9 bases, with 18 bases lying between them. The DNA of the CDR3 is TGTGCCAGCAGTTTCTCGGGGCCACGGGGTGGTGAGCAGTTCTTC. It yields the protein CASSFSGPRGGEQFF.

This clone was observed a few times. V usage is TRBV29-1 and J usage is TRBJ2-5; D is possibly TRBD2 (5 bases). The CDR3 length is 13 residues. The V end lost 3 bases, the J end lost 0 bases, and 8 bases lay between the germline ends. Germline V gives CDR1 SQVTM, CDR2 ANQGSEA. The chain's CDR3 is CSVDGRNQETQYF. Written as DNA, the CDR3 is TGCAGCGTTGATGGGAGAAACCAAGAGACCCAGTACTTC.

The chain couples TRBV6-5 to TRBJ2-7; a weak D match, TRBD1 (5 bases). The V end lost 0 bases, the J end lost 0 bases, and 9 bases lay between the germline ends. The CDR3 covers 15 residues. Per the germline V gene, CDR1 is MNHEY and CDR2 is SVGAGI. The CDR3 protein is CASSYSGAVSYEQYF. The CDR3 nucleotides read TGTGCCAGCAGTTACTCAGGGGCGGTCTCCTACGAGCAGTACTTC.

This rearrangement joins TRBV10-3 to TRBJ2-3, with no clear D. This CDR3 region has 13 residues. Germline-derived CDR1 and CDR2 are ENHRY and SYGVKD. Trimming pared 0 bases from V and 15 bases from J, leaving 16 bases between. The CDR3 loop reads CAISESGPRRSYF. The CDR3 coding sequence is TGTGCCATCAGTGAGTCAGGACCAAGGCGGTCCTATTTT.

J is TRBJ2-7 and V is TRBV11-2, with D maybe TRBD1 (5 bases). Germline assignment: CDR1 SGHAT and CDR2 FQNNGV. This CDR3 is 13 amino acids long. Trimming cost V 1 base and J 7 bases, with 11 bases left between them. The DNA for the CDR3 is TGTGCCAGCAGCTTAGTCCAGGGTTCTGAGCAGTACTTC. This codes for CASSLVQGSEQYF. Full variable domain (outside the CDR3, taken from reference TRBV11-2 and TRBJ2-7): EAGVAQSPRYKIIEKRQSVAFWCNPISGHATLYWYQQILGQGPKLLIQFQNNGVVDDSQLPKDRFSAERLKGVDSTLKIQPAKLEDSAVYLCASSLVQGSEQYFGPGTRLTVT.

With regard to this clone: Other DNA sequences of this sample code for an identical CDR3. The chain links TRBV18 to TRBJ1-1; D is undetermined. V was cut by 1 base and J by 5 bases, with 8 bases left in between. This CDR3 comprises 13 residues. In germline, CDR1 is KGHSH, CDR2 LQKENI. CDR3 sequence: CASSPRVGTEAFF. The CDR3 DNA reads TGTGCCAGCTCACCACGGGTCGGTACTGAAGCTTTCTTT.

V gene TRBV20-1 combines with J gene TRBJ2-7, with unresolved D. Germline V gene sequence: CDR1 DFQATT, CDR2 SNEGSKA (reference sequence). The V gene lost 2 bases and the J gene lost 4 bases, with 6 bases spanning the gap. The CDR3 totals 11 residues. The CDR3 coding sequence is TGCAGTGCTAGAAGGCAATACGAGCAGTACTTC. It encodes CSARRQYEQYF.

V usage is TRBV28 and J usage is TRBJ2-7; D is unresolved. V was clipped by 1 base and J by 2 bases, with 9 bases between them. The CDR3 loop spans 14 amino acids. Germline CDR1 MDHEN, CDR2 SYDVKM. CDR3 nucleotides: TGTGCCAGCAGTTTATCGGATAGGGCCTACGAGCAGTACTTC. Protein: CASSLSDRAYEQYF.

The J gene is TRBJ2-7, the V gene TRBV6-5; 7 nucleotides match TRBD1. V gave up 4 bases and J gave up 1 base; unmatched junction bases: 7. Germline CDR1 reads MNHEY; CDR2 reads SVGAGI. This CDR3 has 15 amino acids. The CDR3 nucleotides read TGTGCCAGCAGTTCTCACAGGGGTGCGTCCTACGAGCAGTACTTC. It yields the protein CASSSHRGASYEQYF.

The chain has TRBV19 and TRBJ1-4; D is unresolved. This CDR3 is 14 amino acids long. Germline loops: CDR1 LNHDA, CDR2 SQIVND (reference sequence). V gave up 3 bases and J gave up 3 bases, with 8 bases separating them. CDR3 nucleotide sequence: TGTGCCAGTAGTATGAGGTTGGCTAATGAAAAACTGTTTTTT. It specifies CASSMRLANEKLFF.

A single count supports this clone. The chain combines TRBV28 with TRBJ1-5, with D unclear. The germline CDR1 and CDR2 sequences are MDHEN and SYDVKM. This CDR3 is built from 16 residues. V was trimmed by 7 bases and J by 0 bases, leaving 16 bases between them. The CDR3 reads CASTIQTTLSNQPQHF. In nucleotides, the CDR3 is TGTGCCAGCACCATACAAACTACACTTAGCAATCAGCCCCAGCATTTT.

This chain connects TRBV2 to TRBJ2-5; 8 bases are shared with TRBD2. This CDR3 contains 16 residues. Trimming removed 4 bases from V and 4 bases from J; junction bases left unmatched: 11. CDR1 is SNHLY and CDR2 is FYNNEI in the germline V gene. CDR3 nucleotides: TGTGCCAGCAGTGTTGGCGGAGCGGGAGCCGGAGAGACCCAGTACTTC. It specifies CASSVGGAGAGETQYF.

This sequence joins TRBV7-9 and TRBJ1-1; D gene unclear. The CDR3 sequence is 10 residues long. The germline gives CDR1 SEHNR, CDR2 FQNEAQ (reference sequence). V was trimmed by 4 bases and J by 7 bases, leaving 4 bases between them. The CDR3 protein is CASSSGEAFF. DNA of the CDR3: TGTGCCAGCAGCTCCGGTGAAGCTTTCTTT.

The chain carries TRBV27 and TRBJ1-2; D is perhaps TRBD1 (6 bases). The germline gives CDR1 MNHEY, CDR2 SMNVEV (reference sequence). The germline V and J ends were trimmed by 5 bases and 3 bases, with 16 bases remaining between them. The CDR3 contains 15 residues. Here the CDR3 DNA reads TGTGCCAGCAGTCTCCGGCACAGGGTGGACTATGGCTACACCTTC. This codes for CASSLRHRVDYGYTF.

The chain recombines TRBV5-4 with TRBJ2-1, with D uncertain. V shed 0 bases and J shed 5 bases, with 9 bases lying between them. CDR3 size: 14 residues. The germline V gene encodes CDR1 SGHNT and CDR2 YYREEE (reference sequence). CDR3: CASSLERGNNEQFF. Here the CDR3 DNA reads TGTGCCAGCAGCTTGGAGAGAGGCAACAATGAGCAGTTCTTC.

The chain employs TRBV27 and TRBJ2-3; TRBD2 might be the D (6 bases). Germline lookup yields CDR1 MNHEY and CDR2 SMNVEV (reference sequence). The CDR3 loop spans 19 amino acids. The V and J ends lost 4 bases and 0 bases respectively, with 23 bases between them. CDR3: CASSSFLGWGERSTDTQYF. In DNA form, the CDR3 reads TGTGCCAGCAGTTCTTTTCTGGGATGGGGGGAGAGGAGCACAGATACGCAGTATTTT.

At least ten counts were recorded for this clone. This rearrangement joins TRBV28 to TRBJ2-3, with 7 positions matching TRBD1. CDR3 length equals 16 residues. With V trimmed by 5 bases and J by 1 base, 9 bases remained unmatched. Per the germline V gene, CDR1 is MDHEN and CDR2 is SYDVKM. CDR3 protein: CASSTWTGRGTDTQYF. In DNA form, the CDR3 reads TGTGCCAGCAGTACCTGGACAGGCAGGGGCACAGATACGCAGTATTTT. Filled out from reference TRBV28 and TRBJ2-3, the complete variable domain reads DVKVTQSSRYLVKRTGEKVFLECVQDMDHENMFWYRQDPGLGLRLIYFSYDVKMKEKGDIPEGYSVSREKKERFSLILESASTNQTSMYLCASSTWTGRGTDTQYFGPGTRLTVL.

In this sample, this clone turned up a few times. At one of its ends the junction is not consistent with the germline gene, which may arise from a read error. The chain is built from TRBV28 and TRBJ1-4; D gene ambiguous. Germline V gene data show CDR1 as MDHEN and CDR2 as SYDVKM. CDR3 length: 11 amino acids. Here the CDR3 DNA reads TGCGCGACGGCAACTAATGAAAAACTGTTTTTT. Its protein product is CATATNEKLFF.